A selection of T cell receptor beta chains follows, all from one sample in a study of response to subunit inactivated influenza vaccine. TCRdb reprocessed the RT-PCR reads with MiXCR, giving one entry per CDR3 protein. Of under 200,000 distinct CDR3 sequences listed, around a tenth were seen once; the top ten hold roughly 36%. Sequencing used CD8+ T cells sorted from PBMCs, obtained less than 30 months after vaccination. The receptor source for this set is a man between 50 and 69 years old who received an inactivated influenza vaccine. CDR3s include the opening cysteine and the closing phenylalanine or tryptophan. Each record gives: J gene, V gene, CDR3 length, CDR3 protein.

J: TRBJ2-1
V: TRBV9
length: 14
CDR3: CASSVGRSHNEQFF

J: TRBJ2-2
V: TRBV5-6
length: 15
CDR3: CASSRLRRNTGELFF

J: TRBJ2-1
V: TRBV6-6
length: 13
CDR3: CASTSGRGNEQFF

J: TRBJ2-1
V: TRBV4-3
length: 14
CDR3: CASSQDRRVTEQFF

J: TRBJ2-7
V: TRBV13
length: 13
CDR3: CASSEARSYEQYF

J: TRBJ2-5
V: TRBV5-4
length: 14
CDR3: CASSLAGYYETQYF

J: TRBJ2-1
V: TRBV7-7
length: 13
CDR3: CASSPPDMNEQFF

J: TRBJ1-2
V: TRBV4-1
length: 15
CDR3: CASSQIQGWNYGYTF

J: TRBJ2-7
V: TRBV29-1
length: 13
CDR3: CSVRTGNFYEQYF

J: TRBJ2-1
V: TRBV28
length: 17
CDR3: CASSLEPGGSSYNEQFF

J: TRBJ1-4
V: TRBV20-1
length: 15
CDR3: CSARDLGATNEKLFF

J: TRBJ2-3
V: TRBV6-2/TRBV6-3
length: 15
CDR3: CASSPTSGGADTQYF

J: TRBJ2-5
V: TRBV12-3/TRBV12-4
length: 18
CDR3: CASSWGTGWSGPQETQYF

J: TRBJ1-1
V: TRBV20-1
length: 14
CDR3: CSARDFKPNTEAFF

J: TRBJ1-2
V: TRBV12-3/TRBV12-4
length: 13
CDR3: CASSPGTGYGYTF

J: TRBJ2-1
V: TRBV12-3/TRBV12-4
length: 15
CDR3: CASSSPAGRYNEQFF

J: TRBJ1-5
V: TRBV4-1
length: 15
CDR3: CASSQGYMDNQPQHF

J: TRBJ2-2
V: TRBV20-1
length: 15
CDR3: CSATDGTSDSGELFF

J: TRBJ1-5
V: TRBV6-2/TRBV6-3
length: 15
CDR3: CASSFTPGSHQPQHF

J: TRBJ2-1
V: TRBV6-5
length: 15
CDR3: CASSLAGGPGNEQFF

J: TRBJ2-3
V: TRBV6-1
length: 16
CDR3: CASSTPSAAGSDTQYF

J: TRBJ1-5
V: TRBV7-9
length: 15
CDR3: CASSSSRVSNQPQHF